This TCR beta chain was sequenced during a study of CD8 T cells in Susac syndrome. RNA amounts of roughly 0.45 to 1 ug underwent reverse transcription with random hexamers. TCRdb called the immunoSEQ multiplex PCR reads again in MiXCR, with one record for every CDR3 protein. The sample contains under 300,000 distinct CDR3 sequences, approximately 95% of which appear only once. The germline CDR1 and CDR2 sequences are SQVTM and ANQGSEA. The CDR3 consists of 12 residues. The V segment lost 7 bases and the J segment 4 bases; nucleotides outside the gene matches: 6. V and J are TRBV29-1 and TRBJ1-2; 7 nucleotides match TRBD1. Sample: CD4+ T cells from PBMCs. The TCR originated in a human donor with Susac syndrome. In DNA form, the CDR3 reads TGCAGCGAAAAACAGGGGATCTATGGCTACACCTTC. Its protein is CSEKQGIYGYTF.